The source of this TCR beta chain is a study of blood T cell repertoires in COVID-19. Across the study: Sites in the United States, Italy and Spain provided acute and convalescent COVID-19 samples.

Authors' methods: Nucleated cell counts were estimated from reference gene primer amplification. TCRdb's table, derived via immunoSEQ multiplex PCR, lists solely in-frame clones and lacks some. V, J and clone size reflect that table, while D and trimming were determined from the DNA. Here the sample spans over 150,000 clones, more than 80% being singletons. The V gene lost 8 bases and the J gene lost 5 bases, with 15 bases spanning the gap. The CDR3 consists of 13 residues. CDR1 SNHLY and CDR2 FYNNEI come from the germline V gene. J is TRBJ2-5 and V is TRBV2, with D maybe TRBD2 (5 bases). This sequence originates from a man aged 50 or older with acute or convalescent COVID-19. The sample comprised peripheral blood. The CDR3 here is CASGEGTSETQYF. The CDR3 coding sequence is TGTGCCAGCGGAGAGGGTACAAGTGAGACCCAGTACTTC.